This is a list of T cell receptor beta chains from one sample in a study of blood T cell repertoires in COVID-19. The table came from immunoSEQ multiplex PCR; TCRdb's copy has only in-frame clones and leaves some out. The sample has tens of thousands of clones, more than 90% seen once. Sequenced sample: peripheral blood. These receptors all come from an elderly woman with acute or convalescent COVID-19. The CDR3 runs from the conserved cysteine through the conserved F or W. Each record gives: J gene, clone size, D gene, V gene, CDR3 DNA, CDR3 protein. D genes are given only for firm matches. The size field is filled for only some rows; it gives once, few, many or a size class.

J gene: TRBJ2-5
clone size: .
D gene: TRBD2
V gene: TRBV11-2
CDR3 DNA: TGTGCCAGCAGCCCCTGGGGGGCGGGGGGGATTCGAGAGACCCAGTACTTC
CDR3 protein: CASSPWGAGGIRETQYF

J gene: TRBJ2-7
clone size: .
D gene: .
V gene: TRBV7-2
CDR3 DNA: TGTGCCAGCAGCTTAGGTTGGAGCTACGAGCAGTACTTC
CDR3 protein: CASSLGWSYEQYF

J gene: TRBJ1-5
clone size: .
D gene: .
V gene: TRBV2
CDR3 DNA: TGTGCCAGCAGTAATGACCAGGGACCCCAGCATTTT
CDR3 protein: CASSNDQGPQHF

J gene: TRBJ1-3
clone size: .
D gene: .
V gene: TRBV5-1
CDR3 DNA: TGCGCCAGCAGCTCGACGCCGGTGACATCTATGAGCTCTGGAAACACCATATATTTT
CDR3 protein: CASSSTPVTSMSSGNTIYF

J gene: TRBJ1-4
clone size: .
D gene: TRBD1
V gene: TRBV5-1
CDR3 DNA: TGCGCCAGCAGCCCCCCCGGGACAGGAGGTGAAAAACTGTTTTTT
CDR3 protein: CASSPPGTGGEKLFF

J gene: TRBJ2-5
clone size: .
D gene: TRBD2
V gene: TRBV4-1
CDR3 DNA: TGCGCCAGCAGCCAGGCAGGACTAGCGGGCCGAGGCGGGGAGACCCAGTACTTC
CDR3 protein: CASSQAGLAGRGGETQYF

J gene: TRBJ2-2
clone size: .
D gene: .
V gene: TRBV16
CDR3 DNA: TGTGCCAGCAGCCAAAAGGGAGGAGTCAACACCGGGGAGCTGTTTTTT
CDR3 protein: CASSQKGGVNTGELFF

J gene: TRBJ1-2
clone size: .
D gene: .
V gene: TRBV7-2
CDR3 DNA: TGTGCCAGCAGCTTAGCGGTCACAGGACCTAACTATGGCTACACCTTC
CDR3 protein: CASSLAVTGPNYGYTF

J gene: TRBJ1-1
clone size: once
D gene: TRBD1
V gene: TRBV5-1
CDR3 DNA: TGCGCCAGCAGCTTGGCTTATTCGGGACAGGCGAACACTGAAGCTTTCTTT
CDR3 protein: CASSLAYSGQANTEAFF

J gene: TRBJ2-1
clone size: .
D gene: .
V gene: TRBV12-3/TRBV12-4
CDR3 DNA: TGTGCCAGCAGTTTACAGGAAATCAATGAGCAGTTCTTC
CDR3 protein: CASSLQEINEQFF

J gene: TRBJ1-5
clone size: .
D gene: .
V gene: TRBV5-1
CDR3 DNA: TGCGCCAGCTCACAGGGTTACAATCAGCCCCAGCATTTT
CDR3 protein: CASSQGYNQPQHF

J gene: TRBJ2-5
clone size: .
D gene: TRBD2
V gene: TRBV9
CDR3 DNA: TGTGCCAGCAGCCTGTCGGGACTAGCGGGGAGGGAGACCCAGTACTTC
CDR3 protein: CASSLSGLAGRETQYF

J gene: TRBJ1-5
clone size: .
D gene: .
V gene: TRBV6-2/TRBV6-3
CDR3 DNA: TGTGCCAGCAGTTACTCGTCCGGGATCAATCAGCCCCAGCATTTT
CDR3 protein: CASSYSSGINQPQHF

J gene: TRBJ2-3
clone size: .
D gene: .
V gene: TRBV29-1
CDR3 DNA: TGCAGCGTGTGGACAGCAGATACGCAGTATTTT
CDR3 protein: CSVWTADTQYF

J gene: TRBJ1-1
clone size: .
D gene: TRBD1
V gene: TRBV10-3
CDR3 DNA: TGTGCCACCCGGACAGGGAACACTGAAGCTTTCTTT
CDR3 protein: CATRTGNTEAFF

J gene: TRBJ1-1
clone size: .
D gene: .
V gene: TRBV2
CDR3 DNA: TGTGCCAGCAGTGAAGCGACGCAGGGTAACACTGAAGCTTTCTTT
CDR3 protein: CASSEATQGNTEAFF